These 32 T cell receptor beta chains were all obtained from the same sample, sequenced in a study of low-dose radiotherapy and immunotherapy resistance in tumors (dated by TCRdb to the early 2020s). Reads for this sample came from an Illumina HiSeq 2500. To make first-strand cDNA, Superscript III was used along with a set of TRAV- and TRBV-specific primers so that both the TCRalpha and TCRbeta chains were covered. TCRs were amplified for 20 PCR cycles with Phusion, using a constant-region primer paired with the adapter attached to the V primers. The raw public reads went through TCRdb reprocessing: fastp at Q25, MiXCR clone calling, in-frame beta chains kept. Every distinct CDR3 protein forms one entry, paired with its most common genes and DNA. The sample table shows around 76,000 distinct CDR3 sequences, and around 32% are seen once. The ten biggest clones cover over 8.5% of the sample. The time point label on this specimen signifies: before trial treatment.

The input for sequencing was PBMCs, taken before treatment. These TCRs come from a female donor with ovarian cancer.

This clonotype occurred many times. This chain links TRBV3-1 with TRBJ2-3; D call uncertain. Per the germline V gene, CDR1 is LGHDT and CDR2 is YNNKEL (reference sequence). The CDR3 is made up of 14 amino acids. Trimming removed 1 base from V and 0 bases from J, with 5 bases in between. CDR3 nucleotides: TGTGCCAGCAGCCAAGGACGTAGCACAGATACGCAGTATTTT. This sequence encodes CASSQGRSTDTQYF.

The chain links TRBV6-2 or TRBV6-3 to TRBJ1-4, with 7 bases that match TRBD1. Looked up from germline, CDR1 is MNHEY and CDR2 is SVGEGT. This CDR3 contains 14 residues. The trim removed 5 bases at V and 4 bases at J, leaving 4 bases unmatched. CDR3 DNA: TGTGCCAGCAGTGGGGGGACAGTTAATGAAAAACTGTTTTTT. It is translated as CASSGGTVNEKLFF.

The sample holds many counts of this clonotype. The J gene is TRBJ2-1, the V gene TRBV20-1; 11 bases align to TRBD2. J was trimmed by 6 bases and V by 0 bases; bases with no gene match: 7. There are 16 residues in the CDR3. The germline V gene has CDR1 DFQATT and CDR2 SNEGSKA (reference sequence). CDR3 protein: CSARDFLAGGLNEQFF. For the CDR3, the DNA is TGCAGTGCTAGAGATTTCCTAGCGGGGGGCCTCAATGAGCAGTTCTTC.

This clonotype came up a few times. The V and J genes are TRBV10-3 and TRBJ2-7, with TRBD1 matching over 7 bases. Trimming took 4 bases from V and 3 from J; bases not matched to a gene: 6. The CDR3 is 14 amino acids. Germline loops: CDR1 ENHRY, CDR2 SYGVKD. CDR3 loop: CAISVHRGDYEQYF. The CDR3 DNA follows: TGTGCCATCAGTGTACACAGGGGAGACTACGAGCAGTACTTC.

The CDR3 loop reads CSAIHGGLSYNEQFF. CDR3 coding DNA: TGCAGTGCCATCCACGGGGGCCTCTCCTACAATGAGCAGTTCTTC. This chain links TRBV20-1 with TRBJ2-1; tentatively, D is TRBD1 or TRBD2 (6 bases each). The CDR3 consists of 15 residues. Germline assignment: CDR1 DFQATT and CDR2 SNEGSKA (reference sequence). V was shortened by 6 bases and J by 0 bases, with 15 bases between the two germline ends.

This clonotype was counted only a few times. This chain uses TRBV5-1 with TRBJ2-4; D is possibly TRBD1 (6 bases). The CDR3 loop spans 16 amino acids. Deletions cut 5 bases from V and 8 bases from J, with 23 bases between. Per germline, CDR1 SGHRS and CDR2 YFSETQ. CDR3 in amino acids: CASSPTDSNKGDIQYF. The CDR3 coding sequence is TGCGCCAGCAGTCCCACGGACAGCAACAAAGGGGACATTCAGTACTTC.

At least ten counts were recorded for this clonotype. The chain couples TRBV20-1 to TRBJ2-1; 8 nucleotides match TRBD2. This CDR3 contains 16 residues. J gave up 4 bases and V 6 bases, and 14 bases lay outside the gene matches. The germline CDR1 and CDR2 sequences are DFQATT and SNEGSKA (reference sequence). CDR3 region: CSAIRGSSGRYNEQFF. Here the CDR3 DNA reads TGCAGTGCCATTAGGGGTTCGAGCGGGAGATACAATGAGCAGTTCTTC.

This clonotype appeared many times. The CDR3 DNA reads TGTGCCAGCAGGAGAGCGGGGGAGAAAGAGACCCAGTACTTC. It codes for CASRRAGEKETQYF. The rearrangement uses TRBV27 and TRBJ2-5, with 8 bases fitting TRBD2. V gave up 6 bases and J gave up 3 bases; unmatched junction bases: 6. This CDR3 spans 14 amino acids. Germline CDR1 is MNHEY and CDR2 is SMNVEV (reference sequence).

V and J are TRBV7-8 and TRBJ2-3, with TRBD2 matching over 10 bases. CDR1 and CDR2 from the germline V gene are SGHVS and FQNEAQ. The CDR3 totals 19 residues. After removal of 1 base from V and 7 bases from J, the junction contained 17 bases not matched to a gene. The CDR3 DNA is TGTGCCAGCAGCTTAGGCCTAGCGGGGGCCCACCCCGCTTTTCATACGCAGTATTTT. Translation: CASSLGLAGAHPAFHTQYF. Together with reference TRBV7-8 and TRBJ2-3, the CDR3 gives the full variable domain: GAGVSQSPRYKVAKRGQDVALRCDPISGHVSLFWYQQALGQGPEFLTYFQNEAQLDKSGLPSDRFFAERPEGSVSTLKIQRTQQEDSAVYLCASSLGLAGAHPAFHTQYFGPGTRLTVL.

J is TRBJ2-7 and V is TRBV29-1; a weak D match, TRBD1 (5 bases). Germline CDR1 reads SQVTM; CDR2 reads ANQGSEA. V lost 5 bases and J 5 bases, leaving 16 bases between the germline ends. The CDR3 runs to 13 residues. The DNA for the CDR3 is TGCAGCGTTTTATCCAGGGAAGGCGACGAGCAGTACTTC. Its translation: CSVLSREGDEQYF.

This clonotype turned up a few times. The chain carries TRBV7-3 and TRBJ2-1, with D perhaps matching TRBD1 (6 bases). This CDR3 is built from 18 residues. V lost 1 base, J lost 8 bases, and 24 bases lay in between. Germline loops: CDR1 SGHTA, CDR2 FQGTGA. CDR3 bases: TGTGCCAGCAGCTTAAGTGGGGGCGCCTTCCAACCCGCGGATGAGCAGTTCTTC. Encoded protein: CASSLSGGAFQPADEQFF.

This clonotype was seen many times. The chain's CDR3 is CASRTTGGSPLHF. As DNA, the CDR3 is TGTGCCAGCAGGACCACAGGGGGTTCACCCCTCCACTTT. The rearrangement links TRBV6-2 or TRBV6-3 to TRBJ1-6; 8 bases align to TRBD1. V lost 6 bases to trimming and J lost 9 bases; unmatched junction nucleotides: 4. The length of the CDR3 is 13 residues. The V gene's germline CDR1 is MNHEY and CDR2 SVGEGT.

This clonotype appeared many times. This chain joins TRBV5-6 and TRBJ2-4; 8 bases fit TRBD1. With V trimmed by 9 bases and J by 7 bases, 9 bases remained unmatched. Germline V gives CDR1 SGHDT, CDR2 YYEEEE. The CDR3 has 13 residues. The CDR3 spells CATAAQGANIQYF. CDR3 bases: TGTGCCACGGCAGCCCAGGGGGCGAACATTCAGTACTTC.

The rearrangement uses TRBV20-1 and TRBJ2-3, with 9 positions matching TRBD2. Germline CDR1 reads DFQATT; CDR2 reads SNEGSKA (reference sequence). V lost 3 bases and J lost 4; bases outside the gene matches: 5. CDR3 length equals 14 residues. CDR3 nucleotide sequence: TGCAGTGCTAGCTTAGCGGGAGTGGCAGATACGCAGTATTTT. Translating gives CSASLAGVADTQYF.

This clonotype was observed many times. This chain connects TRBV9 to TRBJ1-3, with TRBD1 matching over 8 bases. Germline lookup yields CDR1 SGDLS and CDR2 YYNGEE. This CDR3 spans 17 amino acids. J lost 0 bases, V lost 0 bases, and 5 bases had no gene match. CDR3 DNA: TGTGCCAGCAGCGTAGTTGCAGGGGGCATCTCTGGAAACACCATATATTTT. This translates into CASSVVAGGISGNTIYF.

This chain joins TRBV24-1 and TRBJ2-5; 10 positions agree with TRBD2. The CDR3 runs 18 residues. The germline CDR1 and CDR2 sequences are KGHDR and SFDVKD. V shed 1 base, J shed 4 bases, and the junction held 11 bases outside the gene matches. CDR3 residues: CATSDFEPASGRLETQYF. The DNA of the CDR3 is TGTGCCACCAGTGATTTTGAACCCGCTAGCGGGAGACTAGAGACCCAGTACTTC.

The chain combines TRBV18 with TRBJ2-1; D ambiguous. Germline CDR1 and CDR2: KGHSH and LQKENI. V shed 6 bases and J shed 8 bases, with 11 bases lying between them. CDR3 size: 12 residues. CDR3 loop: CASSPNADEQFF. Written as DNA, the CDR3 is TGTGCCAGCTCCCCGAACGCGGATGAGCAGTTCTTC.

This clonotype has at least ten counts. This sequence joins TRBV30 and TRBJ2-2; TRBD1 aligns across 8 bases. Trimming removed 3 bases from V and 6 bases from J; junction bases left unmatched: 15. The CDR3 is made up of 17 amino acids. Germline CDR1 GTSNPN, CDR2 SVGIG (reference sequence). The chain's CDR3 is CAWRGPGTGLFSGELFF. The CDR3, as DNA: TGTGCCTGGAGAGGGCCCGGGACAGGCCTTTTCTCCGGGGAGCTGTTTTTT. Drawing the rest from reference TRBV30 and TRBJ2-2, the complete variable domain is SQTIHQWPATLVQPVGSPLSLECTVEGTSNPNLYWYRQAAGRGLQLLFYSVGIGQISSEVPQNLSASRPQDRQFILSSKKLLLSDSGFYLCAWRGPGTGLFSGELFFGEGSRLTVL.

This clonotype was counted at least ten times. V and J are TRBV20-1 and TRBJ2-7, with D possibly being TRBD1 (6 bases). Trimming removed 6 bases from V and 4 bases from J, with 13 bases in between. Germline-derived CDR1 and CDR2 are DFQATT and SNEGSKA (reference sequence). The length of the CDR3 is 12 residues. In DNA form, the CDR3 reads TGCAGTGCCACGGACAGTTCATACGAGCAGTACTTC. It codes for CSATDSSYEQYF.

This clonotype was counted many times. V gene TRBV5-1 combines with J gene TRBJ1-5, with no clear D. The CDR3 has 14 amino acids. Trimming stripped 0 bases from V and 4 bases from J, with 8 bases between. The germline gives CDR1 SGHRS, CDR2 YFSETQ. The CDR3: CASSLGGVNQPQHF. CDR3 sequence (DNA): TGCGCCAGCAGCTTGGGCGGGGTAAATCAGCCCCAGCATTTT.

This clonotype occurred many times. The J gene is TRBJ2-2, the V gene TRBV6-2 or TRBV6-3; no clear D. CDR1 MNHEY and CDR2 SVGEGT come from the germline V gene. Trimming cost V 6 bases and J 4 bases, with 9 bases left between them. The CDR3 length is 13 residues. CDR3 DNA sequence: TGTGCCAGCAGCCGGTGGGTCACCGGGGAGCTGTTTTTT. Translation gives CASSRWVTGELFF.

This clonotype was observed at least ten times. The chain carries TRBV2 and TRBJ2-7; D tentatively reads TRBD1 or TRBD2 (5 bases each). The germline V gene has CDR1 SNHLY and CDR2 FYNNEI. The ends were cut back, 6 bases at V and 1 base at J, with 10 bases in the middle. This CDR3 contains 13 residues. This CDR3 is CASRRDASYEQYF. The CDR3 nucleotides are TGTGCCAGCAGGAGGGACGCATCCTACGAGCAGTACTTC.

This clonotype has at least ten counts. The chain recombines TRBV7-9 with TRBJ2-7; 10 bases agree with TRBD1. This CDR3 is built from 15 residues. From germline, CDR1 is SEHNR and CDR2 FQNEAQ (reference sequence). V lost 5 bases and J lost 2; bases outside the gene matches: 6. The CDR3, as DNA: TGTGCCAGCAGCGCATCGGGACAGGGGCCCTACGAGCAGTACTTC. Its translation is CASSASGQGPYEQYF. Full variable domain (remainder filled in from reference TRBV7-9 and TRBJ2-7): DTGVSQNPRHKITKRGQNVTFRCDPISEHNRLYWYRQTLGQGPEFLTYFQNEAQLEKSRLLSDRFSAERPKGSFSTLEIQRTEQGDSAMYLCASSASGQGPYEQYFGPGTRLTVT.

This clonotype has ten or more counts. The chain uses TRBV3-1 and TRBJ2-5; D is tentatively TRBD1 or TRBD2 (6 bases each). Germline V gene sequence: CDR1 LGHDT, CDR2 YNNKEL (reference sequence). This CDR3 comprises 16 residues. Trimming removed 2 bases from V and 1 base from J, with 14 bases in between. CDR3 in DNA: TGTGCCAGCAGCCAACGGGGGCCCTGGGGCCAAGAGACCCAGTACTTC. Protein product: CASSQRGPWGQETQYF.

The gene calls are TRBV7-2 and TRBJ2-3, with D perhaps matching TRBD2 (5 bases). Germline V CDR1 and CDR2: SGHTA, FQGNSA. The CDR3 totals 15 residues. The V end lost 5 bases, the J end lost 6 bases, and 18 bases lay between the germline ends. The CDR3 here is CASSQFSIGEDTQYF. Written as DNA, the CDR3 is TGTGCCAGCAGCCAATTTAGTATCGGGGAGGATACGCAGTATTTT.

In this sample, this clonotype turned up many times. This chain links TRBV20-1 with TRBJ1-3, with no clear D. The CDR3 consists of 15 residues. Germline V CDR1 and CDR2: DFQATT, SNEGSKA (reference sequence). Trimming cost V 6 bases and J 1 base, with 16 bases left between them. The CDR3 spells CSAGPHLRSGNTIYF. The CDR3 region has the DNA TGCAGTGCCGGTCCACATCTCCGATCTGGAAACACCATATATTTT.

This clonotype was detected ten times or more. The chain uses TRBV20-1 and TRBJ2-1; 11 bases are a match to TRBD2. In germline, CDR1 is DFQATT, CDR2 SNEGSKA (reference sequence). V lost 0 bases to trimming and J lost 0 bases; unmatched junction nucleotides: 16. The CDR3 length is 21 residues. CDR3 residues: CSARDYTRGSGGESSYNEQFF. In nucleotides, the CDR3 is TGCAGTGCTAGAGATTATACCCGAGGTAGCGGGGGGGAAAGCTCCTACAATGAGCAGTTCTTC.

This clonotype has ten or more counts. V and J are TRBV28 and TRBJ1-5; a weak D match, TRBD1 (5 bases). The germline V and J ends were trimmed by 5 bases and 9 bases, with 11 bases remaining between them. The germline V gene encodes CDR1 MDHEN and CDR2 SYDVKM. The CDR3 length is 12 residues. CDR3 sequence reads: CASSVQVGPQHF. CDR3 DNA: TGTGCCAGCAGTGTACAGGTGGGGCCCCAGCATTTT.

As for this clonotype: Only one base separates this from a far larger clonotype, so it likely reflects a read error. V is TRBV20-1 and J is TRBJ2-7; TRBD2 might be the D (6 bases). The CDR3 runs to 14 residues. V was pared by 5 bases and J by 7 bases, with 21 bases between. Germline CDR1 and CDR2: DFQATT and SNEGSKA (reference sequence). CDR3 protein: CSASSASSYNEQYF. In DNA, the CDR3 is TGCAGTGCTTCTAGCGCGAGCTCCTACAATGAGCAGTACTTC.

This clonotype was detected ten times or more. The chain recombines TRBV29-1 with TRBJ1-1; no clear D gene. CDR1 is SQVTM, CDR2 ANQGSEA, per germline. Deletions cut 4 bases from V and 2 bases from J, with 5 bases between. The CDR3 extends over 11 amino acids. CDR3 bases: TGCAGCGTTGTCTCTAACACTGAAGCTTTCTTT. Encoded protein: CSVVSNTEAFF.

This clonotype came up many times. The J gene is TRBJ2-3, the V gene TRBV7-9, with 10 bases aligning to TRBD2. V shed 3 bases, J shed 9 bases, and the junction held 15 bases outside the gene matches. Germline-derived CDR1 and CDR2 are SEHNR and FQNEAQ (reference sequence). The CDR3 covers 17 residues. The CDR3 region has the DNA TGTGCCAGCAGCTTCCTCACAGGGAGCGGGAGGGACACAACGCAGTATTTT. As protein: CASSFLTGSGRDTTQYF. The whole variable domain, filled in from reference TRBV7-9 and TRBJ2-3, reads DTGVSQNPRHKITKRGQNVTFRCDPISEHNRLYWYRQTLGQGPEFLTYFQNEAQLEKSRLLSDRFSAERPKGSFSTLEIQRTEQGDSAMYLCASSFLTGSGRDTTQYFGPGTRLTVL.

J is TRBJ2-3 and V is TRBV21-1; the D call of TRBD1 is as the table states it, not checked on the DNA. TRBV21-1 is deemed a pseudogene. CDR3 length: 16 residues. CDR3 sequence (DNA): TGTGCCAGCAGCATCCGACAGGGGGCAGGCACAGATACGCAGTATTTT. This encodes CASSIRQGAGTDTQYF.